This T cell receptor (beta chain) was captured by sequencing in a study of T cells in Graves' hyperthyroidism and ophthalmopathy. Whole-study findings and limits: Among thyroid clonotypes expanded above 0.001, most also appeared in blood.

Germline-derived CDR1 and CDR2 are ENHRY and SYGVKD. CDR3 size: 15 residues. Trimming shortened V by 4 bases and J by 0 bases, and 7 bases separated the two germline ends. Amplification yielded TCR beta CDR3 regions, with RNA transcripts as the source. RT-PCR in the first round (using the HTBI primer set) targeted the TCR CDR3. From the multiplex PCR reads, TCRdb called clonotypes with MiXCR, one entry per CDR3 protein. The sample includes roughly 110,000 distinct CDR3 sequences, about 17% of them seen just once. Turning to this clonotype: The antigen is unknown.

The authors deemed Graves' hyperthyroidism stable absent ophthalmopathy progression within 18 months. V usage is TRBV10-3 and J usage is TRBJ2-6; D perhaps matches TRBD1 (6 bases). The source is a woman between 50 and 59 years old with Graves' hyperthyroidism. Material: blood. CDR3 region: CAISVGHSGANVLTF. DNA for the CDR3: TGTGCCATCAGTGTGGGACACTCTGGGGCCAACGTCCTGACTTTC.